The rows below give T cell receptor beta chains drawn from one sample of a study of T cell changes during pregnancy in multiple sclerosis. TCRdb keeps only in-frame clones here, not all; method: immunoSEQ multiplex PCR. Among about 70,000 clones, approximately 94% were seen once, and the ten largest hold 2% to 2.5%. The sequences come from peripheral blood, collected in the second trimester of pregnancy. These receptors originate from a female donor in good health, enrolled as a control in a pregnancy study. Each CDR3 is given with its conserved first and last residue. The D gene is left open where the match is weak. Only some rows state a clone size, as once, few, many or a class for expanded clones.

>TRBV29-1|TRBD1|NA|TRBJ1-4
TGCAGCGTCGCCGGGACAGGGGATGAAAAACTGTTTTTT
CSVAGTGDEKLFF
>TRBV19|NA|NA|TRBJ1-2
TGTGCCAGTAGTATATTCGGACAGATTCGTTATGGCTACACCTTC
CASSIFGQIRYGYTF
>TRBV7-8|NA|once|TRBJ2-3
TGTGCCAGCAGCTTAAAATTCCCCGGGAGTAGCACAGATACGCAGTATTTT
CASSLKFPGSSTDTQYF
>TRBV9|TRBD2|NA|TRBJ2-3
TGTGCCAGCGGGGGGGGTACGCAGTATTTT
CASGGGTQYF
>TRBV5-4|TRBD1|NA|TRBJ1-2
TGTGCCAGCAGCTTTTCGGGACAGGGCTTGTTTGGCTACACCTTC
CASSFSGQGLFGYTF
>TRBV15|NA|once|TRBJ2-2
TGTGCCACCAGCTTAGATGCAGGGGCGACCGGGGAGCTGTTTTTT
CATSLDAGATGELFF
>TRBV2|NA|NA|TRBJ1-6
TGTGCCAGCAGTGTGAGGGACACATTTAATTCACCCCTCCACTTT
CASSVRDTFNSPLHF
>TRBV28|TRBD2|NA|TRBJ2-5
TGTGCCAGCAGTCCCCGGACTAGTACCCAAGAGACCCAGTACTTC
CASSPRTSTQETQYF
>TRBV9|TRBD2|NA|TRBJ2-7
TGTGCCAGCAGCGCGATGAGCGGGGGCATCTACGAGCAGTACTTC
CASSAMSGGIYEQYF
>TRBV7-3|NA|NA|TRBJ2-2
TGTGCCAGCAGCTTATTTCCGGGGGTCGGCGGGGAGCTGTTTTTT
CASSLFPGVGGELFF
>TRBV4-3|NA|NA|TRBJ2-3
TGCGCCAGCAGCCAAGGACAGGTTCCAGATACGCAGTATTTT
CASSQGQVPDTQYF
>TRBV7-9|TRBD2|once|TRBJ2-3
TGTGCCAGCATCATAGCGGGGGGGTCCACAGATACGCAGTATTTT
CASIIAGGSTDTQYF
>TRBV7-8|NA|once|TRBJ1-1
TGTGCCAGCAGCTTAGCACGGGAATACAGGGTATCTCGGAGTAGGGCTTTCTTT
CASSLAREYRVSRSRAFF
>TRBV5-4|NA|NA|TRBJ1-2
TGTGCCAGCAGCACCCGGACGGGATATGGCTACACCTTC
CASSTRTGYGYTF
>TRBV5-6|NA|NA|TRBJ1-5
TGTGCCAGCAGCGCCCCGACAGGCCGTAGCAATCAGCCCCAGCATTTT
CASSAPTGRSNQPQHF
>TRBV6-1|NA|NA|TRBJ1-2
TGTGCCAGCAGTGAGCGGCCTGGTTATGGCTACACCTTC
CASSERPGYGYTF
>TRBV27|NA|once|TRBJ2-7
TGTGCCAGCAGAAACCGGGACTTGGCCCCTACGGAGCAGTACTTC
CASRNRDLAPTEQYF
>TRBV19|NA|NA|TRBJ1-5
TGTGCCAGTAGTGAGCAGGGCCCTCCCGTACTAAATCAGCCCCAGCATTTT
CASSEQGPPVLNQPQHF
>TRBV5-4|NA|NA|TRBJ2-1
TGTGCCAGCAGCTTGGCACAGGGCTATGAGCAGTTCTTC
CASSLAQGYEQFF
>TRBV7-9|NA|NA|TRBJ1-6
TGTGCCAGCAGCTTAGACAGTAATAATTCACCCCTCCACTTT
CASSLDSNNSPLHF
>TRBV9|NA|NA|TRBJ1-3
TGTGCCAGCAGCGTAGGAACAGACTCTGGAAACACCATATATTTT
CASSVGTDSGNTIYF
>TRBV30|TRBD1|NA|TRBJ1-2
TGTGCCGGTAGGACAGGGAACTATGGCTACACCTTC
CAGRTGNYGYTF
>TRBV19|TRBD2|few|TRBJ2-1
TGTGCCAGTAGTATATCCCGCCGGGGGGGTACACTAAAGGAGCAGTTCTTC
CASSISRRGGTLKEQFF
>TRBV5-4|NA|NA|TRBJ1-5
TGTGCCAGCAGACATCCCAGGGCGATCCAGCCCCAGCATTTT
CASRHPRAIQPQHF
>TRBV11-2|TRBD1|NA|TRBJ2-3
TGTGCCAGCAGCCCTCGGACAGGGGGGAGCACAGATACGCAGTATTTT
CASSPRTGGSTDTQYF
>TRBV11-2|TRBD1|few|TRBJ2-7
TGTGCCAGCAGCCCGGGACAGGGGTGGTACGAGCAGTACTTC
CASSPGQGWYEQYF
>TRBV18|TRBD1|NA|TRBJ2-7
TGTGCCAGCTCACCGTCGACAGGGGGCTCCTACGAGCAGTACTTC
CASSPSTGGSYEQYF
>TRBV7-6|TRBD1|NA|TRBJ2-2
TGTGCCAGCAGCCCGACTCCCCAGGGGGCTAAGACCGGGGAGCTGTTTTTT
CASSPTPQGAKTGELFF
>TRBV11-3|NA|NA|TRBJ2-5
TGTGCCAGCAGCTTAGCTGCCACCCCAGGGGAGACCCAGTACTTC
CASSLAATPGETQYF
>TRBV4-2|NA|NA|TRBJ2-5
TGTGCCAGCAGCCAAGACTCCCGCGGGGAGACCCAGTACTTC
CASSQDSRGETQYF
>TRBV7-2|NA|many|TRBJ1-5
TGTGCCAGCAGCCCCCCACCCGTCACCGGTCAGCCCCAGCATTTT
CASSPPPVTGQPQHF
>TRBV7-3|NA|NA|TRBJ1-6
TGTGCCAGCAGCTTAACAAACAGTCATAATTCACCCCTCCACTTT
CASSLTNSHNSPLHF